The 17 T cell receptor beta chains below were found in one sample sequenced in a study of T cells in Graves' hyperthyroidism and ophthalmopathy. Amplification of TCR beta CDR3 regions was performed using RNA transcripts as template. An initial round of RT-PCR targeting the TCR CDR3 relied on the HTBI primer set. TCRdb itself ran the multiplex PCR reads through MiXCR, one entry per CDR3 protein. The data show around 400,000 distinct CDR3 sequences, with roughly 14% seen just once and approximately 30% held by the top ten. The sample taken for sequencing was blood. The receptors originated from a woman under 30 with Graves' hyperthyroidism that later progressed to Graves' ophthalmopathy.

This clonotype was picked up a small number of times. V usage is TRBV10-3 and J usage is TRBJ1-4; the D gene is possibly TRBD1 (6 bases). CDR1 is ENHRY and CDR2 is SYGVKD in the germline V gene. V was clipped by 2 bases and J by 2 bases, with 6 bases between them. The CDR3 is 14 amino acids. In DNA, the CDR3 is TGTGCCATCAGTGAGAGGGGGACTAATGAAAAACTGTTTTTT. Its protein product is CAISERGTNEKLFF.

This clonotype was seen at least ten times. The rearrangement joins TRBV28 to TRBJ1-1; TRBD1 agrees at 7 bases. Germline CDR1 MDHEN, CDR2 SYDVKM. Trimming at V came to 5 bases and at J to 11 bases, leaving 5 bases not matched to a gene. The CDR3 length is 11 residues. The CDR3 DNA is TGTGCCAGCAGTCCGGACAGGAAGGCTTTCTTT. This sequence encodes CASSPDRKAFF.

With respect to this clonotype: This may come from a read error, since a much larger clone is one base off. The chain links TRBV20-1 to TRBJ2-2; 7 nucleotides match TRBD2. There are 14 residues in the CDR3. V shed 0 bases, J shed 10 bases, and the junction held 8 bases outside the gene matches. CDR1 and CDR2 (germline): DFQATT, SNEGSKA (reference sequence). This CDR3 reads CSARDRGVNEELFF. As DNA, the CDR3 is TGCAGTGCTAGAGATCGGGGGGTGAACGAGGAGCTGTTTTTT.

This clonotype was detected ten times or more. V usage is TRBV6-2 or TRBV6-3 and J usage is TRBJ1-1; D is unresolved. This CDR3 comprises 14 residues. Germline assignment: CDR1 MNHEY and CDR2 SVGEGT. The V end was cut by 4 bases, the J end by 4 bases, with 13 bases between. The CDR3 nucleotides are TGTGCCAGCAGTTCACCTTCCATGGTCACTGAAGCTTTCTTT. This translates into CASSSPSMVTEAFF.

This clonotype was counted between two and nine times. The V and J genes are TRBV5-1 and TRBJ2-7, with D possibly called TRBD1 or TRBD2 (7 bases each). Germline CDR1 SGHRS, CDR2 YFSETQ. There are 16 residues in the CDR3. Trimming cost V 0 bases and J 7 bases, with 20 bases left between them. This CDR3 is CASSLAAYTGEGEQYF. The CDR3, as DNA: TGCGCCAGCAGCTTGGCCGCCTACACAGGGGAGGGGGAGCAGTACTTC.

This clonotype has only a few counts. CDR3 coding DNA: TGCGCCAGCAGCTACGGGAGTAATGAAGAGACCCAGTACTTC. Translated: CASSYGSNEETQYF. This rearrangement joins TRBV5-1 to TRBJ2-5; D perhaps matches TRBD2 (6 bases). There are 14 residues in the CDR3. In germline, CDR1 is SGHRS, CDR2 YFSETQ. Deletions cut 3 bases from V and 3 bases from J, with 12 bases between.

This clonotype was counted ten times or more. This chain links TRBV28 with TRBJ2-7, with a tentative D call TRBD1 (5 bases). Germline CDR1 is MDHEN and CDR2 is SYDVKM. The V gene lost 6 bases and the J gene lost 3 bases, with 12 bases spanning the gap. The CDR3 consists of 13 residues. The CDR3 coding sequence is TGTGCCAGCAGCCGAAGACAGTTCTACGAGCAGTACTTC. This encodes CASSRRQFYEQYF. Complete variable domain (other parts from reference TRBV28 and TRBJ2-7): DVKVTQSSRYLVKRTGEKVFLECVQDMDHENMFWYRQDPGLGLRLIYFSYDVKMKEKGDIPEGYSVSREKKERFSLILESASTNQTSMYLCASSRRQFYEQYFGPGTRLTVT.

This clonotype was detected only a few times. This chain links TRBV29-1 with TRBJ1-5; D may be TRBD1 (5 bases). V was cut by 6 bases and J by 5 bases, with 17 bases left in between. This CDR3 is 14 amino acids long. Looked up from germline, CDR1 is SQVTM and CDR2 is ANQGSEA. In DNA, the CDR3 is TGCAGCGTCTCAACTGCTTGGGGGGATCAGCCCCAGCATTTT. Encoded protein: CSVSTAWGDQPQHF.

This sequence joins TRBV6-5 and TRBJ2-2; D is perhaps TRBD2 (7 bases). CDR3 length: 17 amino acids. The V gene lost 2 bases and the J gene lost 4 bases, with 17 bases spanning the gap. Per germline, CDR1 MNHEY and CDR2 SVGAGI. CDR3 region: CASSYGWGGGGTGELFF. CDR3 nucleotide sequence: TGTGCCAGCAGTTACGGCTGGGGGGGCGGAGGCACCGGGGAGCTGTTTTTT.

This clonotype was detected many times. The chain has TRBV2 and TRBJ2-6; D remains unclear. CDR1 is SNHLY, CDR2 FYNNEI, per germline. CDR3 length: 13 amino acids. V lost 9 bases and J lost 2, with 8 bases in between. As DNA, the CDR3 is TGTGCCAGGGACGGGCCTGGGGCCAACGTCCTGACTTTC. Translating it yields CARDGPGANVLTF.

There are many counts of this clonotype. The CDR3 nucleotides read TGTGCCACCAGTGATTCCCAGGACAGAACGAACACCGGGGAGCTGTTTTTT. This codes for CATSDSQDRTNTGELFF. The chain links TRBV24-1 to TRBJ2-2; D might be TRBD1 (6 bases). V lost 2 bases, J lost 0 bases, and 12 bases lay in between. CDR1 is KGHDR, CDR2 SFDVKD, per germline. There are 17 residues in the CDR3.

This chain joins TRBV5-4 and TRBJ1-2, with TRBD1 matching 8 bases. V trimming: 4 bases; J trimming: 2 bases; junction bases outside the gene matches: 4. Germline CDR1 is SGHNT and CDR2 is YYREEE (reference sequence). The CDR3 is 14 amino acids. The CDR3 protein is CASSEGQANYGYTF. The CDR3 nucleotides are TGTGCCAGCAGCGAGGGACAGGCAAACTATGGCTACACCTTC.

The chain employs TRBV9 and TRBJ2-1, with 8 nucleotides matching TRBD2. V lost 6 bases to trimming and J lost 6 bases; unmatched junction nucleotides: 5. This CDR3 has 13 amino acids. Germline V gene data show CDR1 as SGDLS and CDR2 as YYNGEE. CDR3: CASTREGLNEQFF. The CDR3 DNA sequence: TGTGCCAGCACACGGGAGGGCCTCAATGAGCAGTTCTTC. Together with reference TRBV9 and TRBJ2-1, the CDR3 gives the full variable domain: DSGVTQTPKHLITATGQRVTLRCSPRSGDLSVYWYQQSLDQGLQFLIQYYNGEERAKGNILERFSAQQFPDLHSELNLSSLELGDSALYFCASTREGLNEQFFGPGTRLTVL.

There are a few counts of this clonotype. The CDR3 nucleotides read TGTGCCAGCAGCCTACGGGTAAACTCGCATGAGCAGTTCTTC. It codes for CASSLRVNSHEQFF. The chain links TRBV7-3 to TRBJ2-1; no clear D. The V and J ends lost 5 bases and 8 bases respectively, with 16 bases between them. The CDR3 spans 14 residues. Germline CDR1 is SGHTA and CDR2 is FQGTGA.

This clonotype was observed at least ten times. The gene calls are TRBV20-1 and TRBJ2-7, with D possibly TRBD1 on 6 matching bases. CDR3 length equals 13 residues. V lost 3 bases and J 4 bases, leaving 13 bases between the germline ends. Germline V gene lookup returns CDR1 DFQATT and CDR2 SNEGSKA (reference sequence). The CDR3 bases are TGCAGTGCTAGCAGGGGAATGAGGTACGAGCAGTACTTC. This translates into CSASRGMRYEQYF.

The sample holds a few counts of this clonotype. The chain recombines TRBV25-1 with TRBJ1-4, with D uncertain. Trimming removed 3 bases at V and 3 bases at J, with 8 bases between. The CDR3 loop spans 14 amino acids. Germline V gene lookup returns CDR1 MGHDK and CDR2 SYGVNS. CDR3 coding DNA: TGTGCCAGCAGTGACCTCGGTCCTAATGAAAAACTGTTTTTT. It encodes CASSDLGPNEKLFF.

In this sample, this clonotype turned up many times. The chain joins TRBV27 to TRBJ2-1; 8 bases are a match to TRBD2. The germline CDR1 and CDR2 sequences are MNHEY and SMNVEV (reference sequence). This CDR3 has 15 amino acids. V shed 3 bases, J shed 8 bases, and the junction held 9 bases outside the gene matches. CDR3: CASSFTAGGSDEQFF. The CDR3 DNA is TGTGCCAGCAGTTTTACGGCGGGAGGATCCGATGAGCAGTTCTTC.